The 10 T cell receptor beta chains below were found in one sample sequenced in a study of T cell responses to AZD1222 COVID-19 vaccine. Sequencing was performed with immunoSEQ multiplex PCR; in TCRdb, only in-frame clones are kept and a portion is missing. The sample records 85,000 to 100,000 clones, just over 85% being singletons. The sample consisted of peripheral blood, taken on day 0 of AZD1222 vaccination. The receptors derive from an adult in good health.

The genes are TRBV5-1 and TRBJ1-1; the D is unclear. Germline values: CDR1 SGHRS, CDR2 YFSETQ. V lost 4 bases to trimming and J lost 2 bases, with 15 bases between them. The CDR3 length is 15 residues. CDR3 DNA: TGCGCCAGCAGCCTCCTGACACCGATTAACACTGAAGCTTTCTTT. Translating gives CASSLLTPINTEAFF.

CDR3 sequence (DNA): TGTGCCAGCACCGGCAGGGGAAATGAAAAACTGTTTTTT. Translated: CASTGRGNEKLFF. V usage is TRBV6-5 and J usage is TRBJ1-4; tentative D call: TRBD1 (6 bases). Trimming removed 7 bases at V and 5 bases at J, with 11 bases between. Germline lookup yields CDR1 MNHEY and CDR2 SVGAGI. This CDR3 is built from 13 residues.

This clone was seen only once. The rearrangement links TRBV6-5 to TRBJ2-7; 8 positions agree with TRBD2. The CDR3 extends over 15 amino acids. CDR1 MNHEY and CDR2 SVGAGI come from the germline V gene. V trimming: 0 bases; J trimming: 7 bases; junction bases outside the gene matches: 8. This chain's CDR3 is CASSYSPGRAKEQYF. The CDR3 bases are TGTGCCAGCAGTTACTCCCCCGGGAGGGCCAAGGAGCAGTACTTC.

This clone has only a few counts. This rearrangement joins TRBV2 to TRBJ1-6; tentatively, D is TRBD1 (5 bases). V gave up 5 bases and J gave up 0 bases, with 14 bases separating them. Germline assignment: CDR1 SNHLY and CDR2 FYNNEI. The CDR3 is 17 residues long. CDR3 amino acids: CASSSGPLSSYNSPLHF. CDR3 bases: TGTGCCAGCAGTTCAGGGCCCCTGAGCTCCTATAATTCACCCCTCCACTTT.

The CDR3 DNA follows: TGTGCCAGCAGCCCCAACTACAATGAGCAGTTCTTC. It is translated as CASSPNYNEQFF. J is TRBJ2-1 and V is TRBV11-2; D not certain. V was clipped by 5 bases and J by 3 bases, with 5 bases between them. Germline V gives CDR1 SGHAT, CDR2 FQNNGV. This CDR3 contains 12 residues.

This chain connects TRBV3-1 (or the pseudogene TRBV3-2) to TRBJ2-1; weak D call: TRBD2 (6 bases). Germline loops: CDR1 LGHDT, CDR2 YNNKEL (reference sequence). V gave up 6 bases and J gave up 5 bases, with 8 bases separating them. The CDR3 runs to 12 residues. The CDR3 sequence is CASSRLDNEQFF. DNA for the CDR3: TGTGCCAGCAGTCGACTAGACAATGAGCAGTTCTTC.

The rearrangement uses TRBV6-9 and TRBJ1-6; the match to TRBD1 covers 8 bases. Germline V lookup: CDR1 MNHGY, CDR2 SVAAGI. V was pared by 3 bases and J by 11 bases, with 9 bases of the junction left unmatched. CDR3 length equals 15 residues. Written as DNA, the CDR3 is TGTGCCAGCAGTTACATACCTAGACAGGGGACACCCCTCCACTTT. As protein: CASSYIPRQGTPLHF.

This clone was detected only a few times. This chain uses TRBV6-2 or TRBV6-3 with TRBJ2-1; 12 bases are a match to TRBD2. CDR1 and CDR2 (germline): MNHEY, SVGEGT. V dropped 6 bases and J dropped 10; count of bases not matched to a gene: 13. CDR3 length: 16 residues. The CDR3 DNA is TGTGCCAGCAGCCTTCCTAGCGGGAGGGCCTCGGGGGAGCAGTTCTTC. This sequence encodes CASSLPSGRASGEQFF.

The CDR3 bases are TGTGCCAGCCGGGAGGGGGCCGCAAGGAGCAATCAGCCCCAGCATTTT. This codes for CASREGAARSNQPQHF. The genes are TRBV19 and TRBJ1-5; 7 bases are shared with TRBD1. Looked up from germline, CDR1 is LNHDA and CDR2 is SQIVND (reference sequence). Trimming removed 9 bases from V and 1 base from J; junction bases left unmatched: 12. The CDR3 spans 16 residues.

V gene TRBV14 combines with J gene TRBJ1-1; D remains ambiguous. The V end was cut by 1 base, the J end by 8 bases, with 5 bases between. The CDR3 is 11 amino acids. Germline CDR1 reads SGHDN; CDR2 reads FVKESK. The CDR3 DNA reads TGTGCCAGCAGCCAAGGAGGGGAAGCTTTCTTT. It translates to CASSQGGEAFF. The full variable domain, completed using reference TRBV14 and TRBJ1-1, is EAGVTQFPSHSVIEKGQTVTLRCDPISGHDNLYWYRRVMGKEIKFLLHFVKESKQDESGMPNNRFLAERTGGTYSTLKVQPAELEDSGVYFCASSQGGEAFFGQGTRLTVV.